The rows below give T cell receptor beta chains drawn from one sample of a study of T-cell reconstitution after alpha-beta-depleted transplantation in children. TCRdb used MiXCR to reprocess the PCR reads, holding one entry per CDR3 protein. This sample has about 280,000 distinct CDR3 sequences, with more than 9% found just once. Material: peripheral blood, obtained 180 days after TCRalphabeta/CD19-depleted stem cell transplant. Source of these receptors: a male patient between 2 and 10 years old who had a stem cell transplant for chronic granulomatous disease, so the T cells may come from the graft donor. CDR3s include the opening cysteine and the closing phenylalanine or tryptophan. A D gene is named only where the DNA matches it firmly. Clone sizes are shown as how often the clone was seen (once, few, many) or a class if it is expanded.

TRBV6-5	16	many	TRBJ2-3	TRBD2	TGTGCCAGCAGCCCCCTAGCGGGGAAAAGCACAGATACGCAGTATTTT	CASSPLAGKSTDTQYF
TRBV28	15	few	TRBJ1-5	.	TGTGCCAGCAGTTTTCCGAGACAAGGGGGACAGCCCCAGCATTTT	CASSFPRQGGQPQHF
TRBV7-9	14	many	TRBJ2-7	TRBD1	TGTGCCAGCAGCCACGTCCGGGACAGCCCCGAGCAGTACTTC	CASSHVRDSPEQYF
TRBV5-1	19	many	TRBJ2-3	TRBD2	TGCGCCAGCAGCCGACTAGCGGGGGGCGTTTCGGTTGTGACAGATACGCAGTATTTT	CASSRLAGGVSVVTDTQYF
TRBV27	16	few	TRBJ2-2	.	TGTGCCAGCACCCCAAGTGGCCGTTTGAGGGACGGGGAGCTGTTTTTT	CASTPSGRLRDGELFF
TRBV12-3/TRBV12-4	15	many	TRBJ2-4	.	TGTGCCAGCCCTTCCCGGGGGCAAGCCAAAAACATTCAGTACTTC	CASPSRGQAKNIQYF
TRBV5-1	12	many	TRBJ2-7	.	TGCGCCAGCAGCGACACCTCCTACGAGCAGTACTTC	CASSDTSYEQYF
TRBV20-1	13	many	TRBJ1-6	.	TGCAGTGCTACCAGGGACTCAAATTCACCCCTCCACTTT	CSATRDSNSPLHF
TRBV29-1	11	many	TRBJ2-1	.	TGCAGCGGTGCAGAGGTTGAGGAGCAGTTCTTC	CSGAEVEEQFF
TRBV12-3/TRBV12-4	14	many	TRBJ1-2	TRBD1	TGTGCCAGCAAAATGGGACAGGCTAACTATGGCTACACCTTC	CASKMGQANYGYTF
TRBV7-9	17	many	TRBJ2-7	TRBD1	TGTGCCAGCAGCCCCGCTGGGGGGACAGGTGACTTCTACGAGCAGTACTTC	CASSPAGGTGDFYEQYF
TRBV29-1	14	many	TRBJ2-3	.	TGCAGCGTTCCCGGGACTTCATACACAGATACGCAGTATTTT	CSVPGTSYTDTQYF